This T cell receptor (beta chain) was identified during a study of TIL therapy for anti-PD-1-resistant metastatic lung cancer. Across the whole study: Most patients had lung adenocarcinoma. The study, taken as a whole, reports: The baseline peripheral repertoire was partially replaced by infused TIL clonotypes that later decayed.

Sample time point: pre-treatment sample, taken before nivolumab and TIL therapy. The CDR3 spans 14 residues. Germline V gives CDR1 SEHNR, CDR2 FQNEAQ (reference sequence). V shed 2 bases, J shed 6 bases, and the junction held 3 bases outside the gene matches. Comments on this clone: No antigen is known for it.

The libraries were made with immunoSEQ v3. Profiling relied on immunoSEQ multiplex PCR, and the TCRdb table lists in-frame clones only, not all of them. The data hold 52,000 or so clones, with approximately 75% observed a single time. The chain recombines TRBV7-9 with TRBJ2-1, with TRBD2 matching 8 bases. This clonotype was sampled from a person between 25 and 80 years old with non-small cell lung cancer. The sequencing used blood, collected at baseline. The CDR3 DNA sequence: TGTGCCAGCAGCTTAAGTAGCGGGGTCAATGAGCAGTTCTTC. Translating it yields CASSLSSGVNEQFF.